The clone carrying this T cell receptor (beta chain) has a single count. How the authors handled the data: Researchers report that nucleated cell counts were estimated from reference gene primer amplification. Assay used: immunoSEQ multiplex PCR; TCRdb lists only in-frame clones, some missing. V and J calls and clone size are copied from that table; D and trimming were computed from the DNA. The table has about 41,000 clones, roughly nine tenths seen once; the top ten hold 3.5% to 5.5%. This specimen belongs to a study of blood T cell repertoires in COVID-19. Looking at the study overall: T cells, B-cell-depleted T cells, or PBMCs provided the cDNA or gDNA that served as material.

Deletions cut 2 bases from V and 7 bases from J, with 22 bases between. Germline V gene lookup returns CDR1 SGHDT and CDR2 YYEEEE. The CDR3 contains 17 residues. The specimen sequenced was peripheral blood. V gene TRBV5-6 combines with J gene TRBJ2-1, with D tentatively TRBD2 (6 bases). This sequence was found in a man aged 55 to 70 with acute or convalescent COVID-19. DNA of the CDR3: TGTGCCAGCAGCTTCCGGGAGCCATCTTTCAAAGGGAATGAGCAGTTCTTC. It translates to CASSFREPSFKGNEQFF.